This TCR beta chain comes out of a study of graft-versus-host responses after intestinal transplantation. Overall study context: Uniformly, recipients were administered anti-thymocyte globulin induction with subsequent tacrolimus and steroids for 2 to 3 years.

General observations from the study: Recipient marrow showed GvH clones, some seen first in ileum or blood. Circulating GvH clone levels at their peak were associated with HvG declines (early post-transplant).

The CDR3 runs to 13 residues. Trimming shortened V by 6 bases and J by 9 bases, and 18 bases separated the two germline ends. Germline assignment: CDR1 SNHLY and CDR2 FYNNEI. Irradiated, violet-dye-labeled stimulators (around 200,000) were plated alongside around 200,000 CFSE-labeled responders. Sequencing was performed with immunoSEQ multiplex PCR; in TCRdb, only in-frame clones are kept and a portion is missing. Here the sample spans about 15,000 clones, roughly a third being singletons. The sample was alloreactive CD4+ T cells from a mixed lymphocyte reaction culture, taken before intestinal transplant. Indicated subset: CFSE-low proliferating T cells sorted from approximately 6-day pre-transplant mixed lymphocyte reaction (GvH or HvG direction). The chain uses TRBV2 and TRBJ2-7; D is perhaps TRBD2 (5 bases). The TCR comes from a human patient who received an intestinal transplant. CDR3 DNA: TGTGCCAGCAGCCCCGATTTGGTGACTACGCAGTACTTC. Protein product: CASSPDLVTTQYF. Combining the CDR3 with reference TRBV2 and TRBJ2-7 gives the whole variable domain EPEVTQTPSHQVTQMGQEVILRCVPISNHLYFYWYRQILGQKVEFLVSFYNNEISEKSEIFDDQFSVERPDGSNFTLKIRSTKLEDSAMYFCASSPDLVTTQYFGPGTRLTVT.